Listed below are T cell receptor beta chains from one sample, sequenced in a study of T-cell memory formation after mild COVID-19. TCRdb used MiXCR to reprocess the 5' RACE reads, holding one entry per CDR3 protein. Here the sample spans more than 450,000 distinct CDR3 sequences, over 15% being singletons. The sequencing sample was made of PBMCs or a T cell subset sorted from them (not recorded which). All receptors derive from an adult woman who had mild COVID-19 (a few samples of this study predate the infection). Cell type and time point are not known. CDR3s include the opening cysteine and the closing phenylalanine or tryptophan. D genes are given only for firm matches. Where a row states a size, it is once, few, many or the class of an expanded clone; other rows omit it.

V gene	clone size	J gene	D gene	CDR3 protein	CDR3 DNA
TRBV5-1	-	TRBJ2-7	TRBD2	CASSLGGLAGEHEREQYF	TGCGCCAGCAGCTTGGGGGGGCTAGCGGGAGAACACGAGCGGGAGCAGTACTTC
TRBV10-3	-	TRBJ2-7	TRBD1	CAISESLTGPYF	TGTGCCATCAGTGAGTCCTTGACAGGGCCTTACTTC
TRBV5-1	-	TRBJ2-4	TRBD2	CASSLAGGKNIQYF	TGCGCCAGCAGCTTAGCGGGGGGCAAAAACATTCAGTACTTC
TRBV20-1	many	TRBJ2-1	TRBD2	CSAPQRASGKNEQFF	TGCAGTGCTCCGCAGCGGGCTAGCGGGAAAAATGAGCAGTTCTTC
TRBV6-4	-	TRBJ1-1	-	CASSDGNEAFF	TGTGCCAGCAGTGACGGCAATGAAGCTTTCTTT
TRBV6-6	few	TRBJ2-1	TRBD2	CASSYSHGTNQSSGNEQFF	TGTGCCAGCAGTTACTCTCACGGGACTAACCAATCCTCGGGAAATGAGCAGTTCTTC
TRBV25-1	-	TRBJ2-5	-	CASTSWEGQETQYF	TGTGCCAGCACCTCCTGGGAAGGGCAAGAGACCCAGTACTTC
TRBV9	few	TRBJ1-2	TRBD1	CASSVGDSYGYTF	TGTGCCAGCAGCGTCGGGGACAGTTATGGCTACACCTTC
TRBV5-1	-	TRBJ2-5	TRBD2	CASSLASGGTEETQCF	TGCGCCAGCAGCTTGGCTAGCGGGGGAACTGAAGAGACCCAGTGCTTC
TRBV7-2	many	TRBJ2-7	-	CASSDSREQYF	TGTGCCAGCAGTGACAGTAGGGAGCAGTACTTC
TRBV5-5	few	TRBJ1-1	-	CASSLREGLTEAFF	TGTGCCAGCAGCCTCCGGGAGGGTTTGACTGAAGCTTTCTTT
TRBV6-2/TRBV6-3	many	TRBJ1-1	-	CASLSLAGNTEAFF	TGTGCCAGCTTGAGTTTGGCAGGGAACACTGAAGCTTTCTTT
TRBV7-8	many	TRBJ2-1	-	CASRAGGDFNEQFF	TGTGCCAGCCGGGCCGGGGGAGACTTCAATGAGCAGTTCTTC
TRBV19	many	TRBJ2-5	-	CASSATDQETQYF	TGTGCCAGTAGTGCGACAGACCAAGAGACCCAGTACTTC
TRBV12-3/TRBV12-4	-	TRBJ1-1	TRBD1	CASSKQGAYEAFF	TGTGCCAGCTCGAAACAGGGGGCTTACGAAGCTTTCTTT
TRBV29-1	few	TRBJ2-1	TRBD1	CSVEEQGAYNEQFF	TGCAGCGTTGAAGAACAGGGGGCTTACAATGAGCAGTTCTTC
TRBV7-3	few	TRBJ2-5	-	CASSLIGSDQETQYF	TGTGCCAGCAGCTTAATAGGCAGTGATCAAGAGACCCAGTACTTC
TRBV24-1	few	TRBJ1-5	-	CATSDLHQGTRGNQPQHF	TGTGCCACCAGTGATTTGCACCAGGGGACTAGGGGCAATCAGCCCCAGCATTTT
TRBV24-1	few	TRBJ2-1	TRBD2	CATSDPNPAGTSGSYNEQFF	TGTGCCACCAGTGATCCGAACCCTGCCGGGACTAGCGGCTCCTACAATGAGCAGTTCTTC
TRBV4-2	-	TRBJ2-3	-	CASSQGLTDTQYF	TGTGCCAGCAGCCAGGGGCTCACAGATACGCAGTATTTT
TRBV7-2	-	TRBJ2-1	-	CASSLVRETYNEQFF	TGTGCCAGCAGCTTAGTACGGGAAACCTACAATGAGCAGTTCTTC
TRBV4-2	many	TRBJ2-2	TRBD2	CASSQDSTSGSLGELFF	TGTGCCAGCAGCCAAGATAGCACTAGCGGGAGTCTCGGGGAGCTGTTTTTT
TRBV30	-	TRBJ1-2	-	CAWSVEDRNYGYTF	TGTGCCTGGAGTGTGGAAGACAGGAACTATGGCTACACCTTC
TRBV7-9	-	TRBJ2-3	-	CASSSYSDTQYF	TGTGCCAGCAGTTCTTACTCAGATACGCAGTATTTT
TRBV10-3	few	TRBJ2-7	-	CAISESYPGGRFDEQYF	TGTGCCATCAGTGAGTCGTACCCGGGCGGACGCTTCGACGAGCAGTACTTC
TRBV24-1	few	TRBJ2-7	-	CATSDLTYEQYF	TGTGCCACCAGTGATCTCACCTACGAGCAGTACTTC
TRBV30	-	TRBJ2-1	TRBD2	CAWSGTSGANEQFF	TGTGCCTGGAGCGGGACTAGCGGGGCCAATGAGCAGTTCTTC
TRBV20-1	-	TRBJ2-3	TRBD1	CSATTGQGPTDTQYF	TGCAGTGCCACGACGGGACAGGGACCCACAGATACGCAGTATTTT
TRBV5-4	-	TRBJ2-7	TRBD2	CASSHGLAGELNEQYF	TGTGCCAGCAGCCACGGACTAGCGGGAGAACTCAACGAGCAGTACTTC
TRBV2	-	TRBJ2-3	-	CASSEAYAPRRGGDTQYF	TGTGCCAGCAGTGAAGCCTATGCGCCGCGGAGAGGTGGTGATACGCAGTATTTT
TRBV4-2	few	TRBJ2-7	-	CASSQEPSYEQYF	TGTGCCAGCAGCCAAGAGCCCTCCTACGAGCAGTACTTC
TRBV4-3	-	TRBJ2-1	-	CASSQLSSYNEQFF	TGCGCCAGCAGCCAACTGAGCTCCTACAATGAGCAGTTCTTC
TRBV4-1	many	TRBJ2-1	TRBD2	CASSQGGGAYNEQFF	TGCGCCAGCAGCCAAGGCGGGGGGGCTTACAATGAGCAGTTCTTC
TRBV20-1	-	TRBJ2-3	TRBD2	CSARISGATDTQYF	TGCAGTGCTAGGATCAGCGGGGCCACAGATACGCAGTATTTT
TRBV7-2	-	TRBJ1-2	TRBD1	CASSYTQGINYGYTF	TGTGCCAGCAGTTATACACAGGGGATTAACTATGGCTACACCTTC
TRBV12-3/TRBV12-4	many	TRBJ2-7	-	CASSQDQGHNEQYF	TGTGCCAGCAGCCAGGACCAAGGGCATAACGAGCAGTACTTC
TRBV6-2/TRBV6-3	-	TRBJ2-1	-	CASGSQGYGEQFF	TGTGCCAGCGGATCCCAGGGTTATGGTGAGCAGTTCTTC
TRBV24-1	-	TRBJ2-1	TRBD2	CATLAGEGNEQFF	TGTGCCACGTTAGCGGGAGAGGGGAATGAGCAGTTCTTC
TRBV7-2	few	TRBJ2-1	TRBD2	CASSGGRPSSYNEQFF	TGTGCCAGCAGCGGCGGGAGACCCAGCTCCTACAATGAGCAGTTCTTC
TRBV11-3	-	TRBJ2-4	TRBD1	CASSLQGRGQGIAKNIQYF	TGTGCCAGCAGCTTACAGGGAAGGGGACAGGGGATAGCCAAAAACATTCAGTACTTC
TRBV5-4	many	TRBJ1-6	-	CASSLAGGARNSPLHF	TGTGCCAGCAGCTTGGCCGGTGGGGCAAGGAATTCACCCCTCCACTTT
TRBV6-6	-	TRBJ1-1	-	CASSTKQGFATEAFF	TGTGCCAGCAGTACCAAACAGGGCTTCGCCACTGAAGCTTTCTTT
TRBV7-6	-	TRBJ2-7	TRBD2	CASSLGGSRTSGGLSYEQYF	TGTGCCAGCAGCTTAGGAGGCTCTCGGACTAGCGGGGGCCTCTCCTACGAGCAGTACTTC
TRBV12-3/TRBV12-4	few	TRBJ2-2	TRBD2	CASSRQRERGGELFF	TGTGCCAGCAGTAGACAGCGGGAGCGGGGCGGGGAGCTGTTTTTT
TRBV9	few	TRBJ1-1	-	CASSVAQVMNTEAFF	TGTGCCAGCAGCGTAGCTCAGGTTATGAACACTGAAGCTTTCTTT
TRBV6-2/TRBV6-3	-	TRBJ1-2	TRBD1	CASGQTGANYGYTF	TGTGCCAGCGGCCAAACAGGGGCTAACTATGGCTACACCTTC
TRBV12-3/TRBV12-4	-	TRBJ2-4	TRBD2	CASSKRVAGGAVEDIQYF	TGTGCCAGCAGCAAGAGGGTAGCGGGAGGCGCTGTGGAAGACATTCAGTACTTC
TRBV20-1	-	TRBJ2-5	TRBD2	CSAASGRTKTQYF	TGCAGTGCAGCGAGCGGGAGGACGAAGACCCAGTACTTC
TRBV25-1	-	TRBJ2-5	-	CASSEPRGQGETQYF	TGTGCCAGCAGTGAACCTCGGGGGCAAGGGGAGACCCAGTACTTC
TRBV12-3/TRBV12-4	-	TRBJ2-5	TRBD1	CASSSIGQVGETQYF	TGTGCCAGCAGTTCTATCGGACAGGTTGGGGAGACCCAGTACTTC
TRBV29-1	many	TRBJ2-7	TRBD1	CSATGGSRYEQYF	TGCAGCGCTACAGGGGGATCTCGCTACGAGCAGTACTTC
TRBV13	-	TRBJ2-1	-	CASSPEGGLDEQFF	TGTGCCAGCAGCCCCGAAGGGGGGTTGGATGAGCAGTTCTTC
TRBV25-1	few	TRBJ1-2	-	CASSGVSGGYGYTF	TGTGCCAGCAGTGGCGTAAGTGGGGGCTATGGCTACACCTTC
TRBV7-7	-	TRBJ2-2	-	CASSQDSWGTTGELFF	TGTGCTAGCAGCCAGGACAGTTGGGGCACCACCGGGGAGCTGTTTTTT
TRBV24-1	-	TRBJ2-1	TRBD2	CATSSSGGTDEQFF	TGTGCCACCAGCAGTAGCGGGGGCACGGATGAGCAGTTCTTC
TRBV7-8	-	TRBJ1-5	-	CASSLGRHSNQPQHF	TGTGCCAGCAGCCTGGGACGGCATAGCAATCAGCCCCAGCATTTT